This is a list of T cell receptor beta chains from one sample in a study of blood T cell repertoires in COVID-19. The repertoire was sequenced with immunoSEQ multiplex PCR; TCRdb's copy has only in-frame clones and lacks some. This sample yields 150,000 to 200,000 clones, of which about 88% are seen a single time; around 2% belongs to the top ten. Sequencing was carried out using PBMCs or T cells enriched from blood (not recorded which). These receptors were taken from a woman in her forties with acute COVID-19. Each CDR3 is given with its conserved first and last residue. The D gene is left open where the match is weak.

CDR3nt,CDR3aa,j_gene,v_gene,d_gene
TGCGCCAGCAGCCAAGCTAGGACTAGCGGCTACAATGAGCAGTTCTTC,CASSQARTSGYNEQFF,TRBJ2-1,TRBV4-3,TRBD2
TGTGCCAGTAGTACCACAGGGTATCAGCCCCAGCATTTT,CASSTTGYQPQHF,TRBJ1-5,TRBV19,NA
TGCGCCAGCAGTGGGAGGGACCCTAGGGCCCACTCCTACGAGCAGTACTTC,CASSGRDPRAHSYEQYF,TRBJ2-7,TRBV10-1,NA
TGTGCCAGCAGCGTAGGGCGCAGCGGGGTGGGGACAGATACGCAGTATTTT,CASSVGRSGVGTDTQYF,TRBJ2-3,TRBV9,TRBD2
TGTGCCAGCAGTGAGGGTCGACAGGGGTTCTACAATGAGCAGTTCTTC,CASSEGRQGFYNEQFF,TRBJ2-1,TRBV2,TRBD1
TGTGCCAGTAGTATAGTAGGGGACACTGAAGCTTTCTTT,CASSIVGDTEAFF,TRBJ1-1,TRBV19,NA
TGTGCCAGCAGCTTAGCTGGGACTAGCGGCCTCTCCTACAATGAGCAGTTCTTC,CASSLAGTSGLSYNEQFF,TRBJ2-1,TRBV11-1,TRBD2
TGTGCCAGCACCCGAGGACAGGCGGGCAACGAGCAGTACTTC,CASTRGQAGNEQYF,TRBJ2-7,TRBV5-4,TRBD1
TGTGCCAGCAGCCTCGGACAGCCTAATGAAAAACTGTTTTTT,CASSLGQPNEKLFF,TRBJ1-4,TRBV7-9,NA
TGCGCCAGCAGCCACGCGGGGCAAGAGACCCAGTACTTC,CASSHAGQETQYF,TRBJ2-5,TRBV4-1,NA
TGCGCCAGCAGTGAGACCACATTTATCTCCTACAATGAGCAGTTCTTC,CASSETTFISYNEQFF,TRBJ2-1,TRBV10-1,NA